These 23 T cell receptor beta chains originate from one sample sequenced in a study of blood T cell repertoires in COVID-19. Using immunoSEQ multiplex PCR, the repertoire was profiled, and TCRdb retains in-frame clones only, with some absent. The table shows 220,000 or so clones, with more than 75% occurring only once. The sequenced sample was peripheral blood. Every receptor here comes from a man in his fifties who had recovered from COVID-19.

The genes are TRBV5-1 and TRBJ2-1; possibly TRBD2 for D (6 bases). The CDR3 has 17 amino acids. From germline, CDR1 is SGHRS and CDR2 YFSETQ. The germline V and J ends were trimmed by 4 bases and 3 bases, with 20 bases remaining between them. CDR3 DNA sequence: TGCGCCAGCAGCCCACAAGGGACTTCATACGACTACAATGAGCAGTTCTTC. This gives the protein CASSPQGTSYDYNEQFF.

J is TRBJ2-1 and V is TRBV7-2, with 8 bases lining up with TRBD2. This CDR3 contains 15 residues. Per the germline V gene, CDR1 is SGHTA and CDR2 is FQGNSA. Germline trimming cut 6 bases from V and 8 bases from J; bases unmatched to any gene: 12. The CDR3 loop reads CASSLGLARLDEQFF. The DNA for the CDR3 is TGTGCCAGCAGTCTTGGACTAGCTCGTCTCGATGAGCAGTTCTTC.

The chain joins TRBV14 to TRBJ2-3; perhaps TRBD1 as D (6 bases). Per germline, CDR1 SGHDN and CDR2 FVKESK. The germline V and J ends were trimmed by 4 bases and 2 bases, with 13 bases remaining between them. The CDR3 is 15 amino acids. The CDR3 protein is CASSRSGTNTDTQYF. The CDR3, as DNA: TGTGCCAGCAGCCGCTCAGGGACAAACACAGATACGCAGTATTTT.

This rearrangement joins TRBV7-6 to TRBJ1-2, with D maybe TRBD1 (6 bases). Germline loops: CDR1 SGHVS, CDR2 FNYEAQ. The CDR3 covers 13 residues. V shed 5 bases and J shed 8 bases, with 15 bases lying between them. CDR3 in DNA: TGTGCCAGCAGCCCAGGGGACACGGGAGGCTACACCTTC. As protein: CASSPGDTGGYTF. The full variable domain, with the rest looked up from reference TRBV7-6 and TRBJ1-2, is GAGVSQSPRYKVTKRGQDVALRCDPISGHVSLYWYRQALGQGPEFLTYFNYEAQQDKSGLPNDRFSAERPEGSISTLTIQRTEQRDSAMYRCASSPGDTGGYTFGSGTRLTVV.

This clone was seen only once. The chain carries TRBV30 and TRBJ2-7; TRBD2 matches at 9 bases. After removal of 0 bases from V and 7 bases from J, the junction contained 13 bases not matched to a gene. The CDR3 runs to 16 residues. Germline lookup yields CDR1 GTSNPN and CDR2 SVGIG (reference sequence). The CDR3 sequence: CAWSVRGGRAGKEQYF. CDR3 sequence (DNA): TGTGCCTGGAGTGTACGGGGCGGGAGGGCCGGAAAGGAGCAGTACTTC.

Only a few counts were recorded for this clone. This chain's CDR3 is CASSVQTGWKYF. CDR3 nucleotide sequence: TGTGCCAGCAGCGTTCAGACAGGCTGGAAGTACTTC. This chain joins TRBV6-5 and TRBJ2-7, with TRBD1 as a possible D gene (6 bases). The CDR3 covers 12 residues. The germline gives CDR1 MNHEY, CDR2 SVGAGI. V gave up 6 bases and J gave up 11 bases, with 17 bases separating them.

V is TRBV6-2 or TRBV6-3 and J is TRBJ2-3; TRBD2 agrees at 7 bases. The CDR3 loop spans 15 amino acids. Germline loops: CDR1 MNHEY, CDR2 SVGEGT. V was pared by 0 bases and J by 3 bases, with 3 bases of the junction left unmatched. The chain's CDR3 is CASSYSAGATDTQYF. The CDR3 DNA sequence: TGTGCCAGCAGTTACTCGGCGGGAGCGACAGATACGCAGTATTTT.

The genes are TRBV7-8 and TRBJ2-1, with 10 bases that match TRBD1. With V trimmed by 6 bases and J by 10 bases, 6 bases remained unmatched. There are 13 residues in the CDR3. From germline, CDR1 is SGHVS and CDR2 FQNEAQ. In DNA form, the CDR3 reads TGTGCCAGCAGGGATGGGACAGGGGTAGAGCAGTTCTTC. It yields the protein CASRDGTGVEQFF.

The V gene is TRBV7-2, the J gene TRBJ2-3, with D tentatively TRBD2 (6 bases). Germline loops: CDR1 SGHTA, CDR2 FQGNSA. CDR3 length equals 14 residues. V was trimmed by 1 base and J by 8 bases, leaving 13 bases between them. CDR3 nucleotide sequence: TGTGCCAGCAGCTTAGGGGGGGACTCGGGTACGCAGTATTTT. It encodes CASSLGGDSGTQYF. Supplemented by reference TRBV7-2 and TRBJ2-3, the full variable domain reads GAGVSQSPSNKVTEKGKDVELRCDPISGHTALYWYRQSLGQGLEFLIYFQGNSAPDKSGLPSDRFSAERTGGSVSTLTIQRTQQEDSAVYLCASSLGGDSGTQYFGPGTRLTVL.

CDR3 sequence: CASSPPEINYEQYF. The CDR3 DNA follows: TGTGCCAGCTCACCACCGGAGATCAACTACGAGCAGTACTTC. V is TRBV18 and J is TRBJ2-7; no firm D call. The ends were cut back, 0 bases at V and 3 bases at J, with 9 bases in the middle. The CDR3 loop spans 14 amino acids. Germline loops: CDR1 KGHSH, CDR2 LQKENI.

The chain employs TRBV18 and TRBJ2-2; possibly TRBD2 for D (6 bases). Germline CDR1 and CDR2: KGHSH and LQKENI. V was shortened by 6 bases and J by 2 bases, with 13 bases between the two germline ends. The CDR3 is 15 residues long. For the CDR3, the DNA is TGTGCCAGCTCGCCCGGGACTTATAACACCGGGGAGCTGTTTTTT. Protein sequence: CASSPGTYNTGELFF.

The chain is built from TRBV5-1 and TRBJ2-5, with 7 bases that match TRBD1. V trimming: 8 bases; J trimming: 5 bases; junction bases outside the gene matches: 9. From germline, CDR1 is SGHRS and CDR2 YFSETQ. This CDR3 is 13 amino acids long. CDR3 sequence: CASRGGAGETQYF. As DNA, the CDR3 is TGCGCCAGTAGAGGGGGCGCTGGGGAGACCCAGTACTTC.

This clone was seen once. The chain uses TRBV19 and TRBJ2-7; 8 bases map to TRBD2. This CDR3 comprises 16 residues. The germline gives CDR1 LNHDA, CDR2 SQIVND (reference sequence). J gave up 6 bases and V 3 bases, and 13 bases lay outside the gene matches. DNA of the CDR3: TGTGCCAGTAGTATTCTTGGGACTAGTTGGCGCGGCGAGCAGTACTTC. Residues: CASSILGTSWRGEQYF.

The chain has TRBV2 and TRBJ1-5; no clear D gene. This CDR3 has 14 residues. V was shortened by 5 bases and J by 1 base, with 9 bases between the two germline ends. Germline V gene sequence: CDR1 SNHLY, CDR2 FYNNEI. The DNA for the CDR3 is TGTGCCAGCAGTTGGACGGGGAGCAATCAGCCCCAGCATTTT. Its protein product is CASSWTGSNQPQHF. The complete variable domain, with remaining parts taken from reference TRBV2 and TRBJ1-5, reads EPEVTQTPSHQVTQMGQEVILRCVPISNHLYFYWYRQILGQKVEFLVSFYNNEISEKSEIFDDQFSVERPDGSNFTLKIRSTKLEDSAMYFCASSWTGSNQPQHFGDGTRLSIL.

The rearrangement joins TRBV6-5 to TRBJ2-7; D perhaps matches TRBD2 (6 bases). CDR3 length equals 15 residues. The V end was cut by 6 bases, the J end by 0 bases, with 15 bases between. Germline CDR1 and CDR2: MNHEY and SVGAGI. CDR3 protein: CASRSTGVSSYEQYF. DNA for the CDR3: TGTGCCAGCAGGAGTACGGGGGTTAGCTCCTACGAGCAGTACTTC.

The chain is built from TRBV7-2 and TRBJ2-7, with a tentative D call TRBD2 (6 bases). Germline CDR1 is SGHTA and CDR2 is FQGNSA. V was cut by 5 bases and J by 7 bases, with 12 bases left in between. The CDR3 is made up of 12 amino acids. CDR3 residues: CASSPLAGEQYF. The CDR3 DNA is TGTGCCAGCAGCCCTCTGGCGGGAGAGCAGTACTTC.

The chain uses TRBV28 and TRBJ1-2; TRBD1 agrees at 8 bases. This CDR3 spans 19 amino acids. With V trimmed by 6 bases and J by 6 bases, 24 bases remained unmatched. Per the germline V gene, CDR1 is MDHEN and CDR2 is SYDVKM. The CDR3 DNA is TGTGCCAGCAGCTATACATTAGGGGACAGGCAAGGGCGTCGGGATGGCTACACCTTC. This gives the protein CASSYTLGDRQGRRDGYTF.

The chain is built from TRBV27 and TRBJ1-2; D is possibly TRBD1 (5 bases). CDR1 MNHEY and CDR2 SMNVEV come from the germline V gene (reference sequence). The ends were cut back, 7 bases at V and 8 bases at J, with 17 bases in the middle. The CDR3 runs to 13 residues. CDR3 loop: CASTPRRGGGYTF. In DNA form, the CDR3 reads TGTGCCAGCACCCCACGAAGGGGTGGAGGCTACACCTTC.

The V gene is TRBV27, the J gene TRBJ2-7; D uncertain. V lost 2 bases and J 3 bases, leaving 11 bases between the germline ends. Germline V gene data show CDR1 as MNHEY and CDR2 as SMNVEV (reference sequence). The CDR3 runs to 14 residues. The CDR3 loop is CASSLTGANYEQYF. The CDR3 region has the DNA TGTGCCAGCAGTTTAACGGGTGCCAACTACGAGCAGTACTTC.

The chain carries TRBV7-8 and TRBJ1-1; 10 bases map to TRBD1. The trim removed 4 bases at V and 4 bases at J, leaving 6 bases unmatched. In germline, CDR1 is SGHVS, CDR2 FQNEAQ. CDR3 length: 15 amino acids. The CDR3 coding sequence is TGTGCCAGCAGCTCTCCGGGACAGGGGCGCACTGAAGCTTTCTTT. Residues: CASSSPGQGRTEAFF.

The CDR3: CASSQVRPGTRPFTDTQYF. In DNA form, the CDR3 reads TGTGCCAGCAGCCAAGTTCGACCCGGGACACGCCCTTTCACAGATACGCAGTATTTT. The chain has TRBV14 and TRBJ2-3, with D maybe TRBD1 (6 bases). The V and J ends lost 1 base and 2 bases respectively, with 22 bases between them. Germline CDR1 and CDR2: SGHDN and FVKESK. This CDR3 has 19 residues. The full variable domain, in which reference TRBV14 and TRBJ2-3 provide the parts outside the CDR3, is EAGVTQFPSHSVIEKGQTVTLRCDPISGHDNLYWYRRVMGKEIKFLLHFVKESKQDESGMPNNRFLAERTGGTYSTLKVQPAELEDSGVYFCASSQVRPGTRPFTDTQYFGPGTRLTVL.

V gene TRBV2 combines with J gene TRBJ2-2; 8 bases align to TRBD2. The germline CDR1 and CDR2 sequences are SNHLY and FYNNEI. Trimming at V came to 10 bases and at J to 6 bases, leaving 19 bases not matched to a gene. This CDR3 region has 17 residues. DNA for the CDR3: TGTGCCATCCTTTCCCCACTAGCGGAGCACCCTTCCGGGGAGCTGTTTTTT. Amino acid sequence: CAILSPLAEHPSGELFF.

The chain is built from TRBV6-4 and TRBJ2-1, with 13 bases fitting TRBD2. Germline V gene lookup returns CDR1 MRHNA and CDR2 SNTAGT. V gave up 2 bases and J gave up 8 bases; unmatched junction bases: 6. This CDR3 is 16 amino acids long. The CDR3 here is CASSDRLAGGRDEQFF. The CDR3 DNA follows: TGTGCCAGCAGTGACCGACTAGCGGGAGGCAGGGATGAGCAGTTCTTC.